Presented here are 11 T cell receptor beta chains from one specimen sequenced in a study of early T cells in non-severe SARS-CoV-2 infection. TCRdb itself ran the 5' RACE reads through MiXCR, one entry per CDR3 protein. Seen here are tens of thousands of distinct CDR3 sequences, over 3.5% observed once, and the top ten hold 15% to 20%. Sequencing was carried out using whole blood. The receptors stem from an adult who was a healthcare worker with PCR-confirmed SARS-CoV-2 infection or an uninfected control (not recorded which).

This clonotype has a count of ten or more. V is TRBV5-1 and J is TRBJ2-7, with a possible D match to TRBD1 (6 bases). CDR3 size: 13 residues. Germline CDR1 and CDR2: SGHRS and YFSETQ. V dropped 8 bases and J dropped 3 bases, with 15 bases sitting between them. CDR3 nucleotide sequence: TGCGCCAGTCGGACAGCGGCTAGCTACGAGCAGTACTTC. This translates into CASRTAASYEQYF.

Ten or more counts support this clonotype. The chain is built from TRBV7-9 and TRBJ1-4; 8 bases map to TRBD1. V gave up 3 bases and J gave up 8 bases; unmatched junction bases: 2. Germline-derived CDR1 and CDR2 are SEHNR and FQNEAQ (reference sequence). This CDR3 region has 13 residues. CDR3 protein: CASSLTGDEKLFF. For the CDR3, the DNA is TGTGCCAGCAGCTTGACAGGGGACGAAAAACTGTTTTTT.

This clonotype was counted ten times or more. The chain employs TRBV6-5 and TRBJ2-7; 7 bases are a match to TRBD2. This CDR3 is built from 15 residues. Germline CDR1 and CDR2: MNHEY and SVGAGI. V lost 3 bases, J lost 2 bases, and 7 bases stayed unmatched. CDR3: CASSYSLLAAYEQYF. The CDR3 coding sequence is TGTGCCAGCAGTTATTCCCTTCTAGCGGCCTACGAGCAGTACTTC.

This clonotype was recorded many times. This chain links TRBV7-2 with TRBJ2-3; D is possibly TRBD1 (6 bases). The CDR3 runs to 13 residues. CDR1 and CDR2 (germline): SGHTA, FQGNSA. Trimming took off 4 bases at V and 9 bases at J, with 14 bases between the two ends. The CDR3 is CASSSHRDGTQYF. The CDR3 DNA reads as TGTGCCAGCAGCTCTCACAGGGATGGAACGCAGTATTTT.

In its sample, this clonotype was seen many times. In DNA form, the CDR3 reads TGTGCCAGCAGCCCAGGGGTGGGACAGCTTAACAATGAGCAGTTCTTC. Protein sequence: CASSPGVGQLNNEQFF. J is TRBJ2-1 and V is TRBV7-9, with TRBD1 identical over 7 bases. Germline V gives CDR1 SEHNR, CDR2 FQNEAQ (reference sequence). V lost 5 bases and J lost 5; bases outside the gene matches: 12. The CDR3 is 16 amino acids.

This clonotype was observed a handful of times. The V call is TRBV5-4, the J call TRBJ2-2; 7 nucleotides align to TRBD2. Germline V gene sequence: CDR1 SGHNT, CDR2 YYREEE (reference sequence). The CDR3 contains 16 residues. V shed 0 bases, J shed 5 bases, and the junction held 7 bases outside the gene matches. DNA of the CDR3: TGTGCCAGCAGCTTGGCCCGCGGGGGAGGTACCGGGGAGCTGTTTTTT. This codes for CASSLARGGGTGELFF.

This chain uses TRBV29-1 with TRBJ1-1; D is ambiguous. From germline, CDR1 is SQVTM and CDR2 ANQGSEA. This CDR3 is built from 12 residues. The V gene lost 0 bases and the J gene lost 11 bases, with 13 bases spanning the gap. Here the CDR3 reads CSVEDSRPGAFF. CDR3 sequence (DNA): TGCAGCGTTGAAGACTCCCGACCTGGCGCTTTCTTT. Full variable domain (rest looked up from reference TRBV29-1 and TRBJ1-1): SAVISQKPSRDICQRGTSLTIQCQVDSQVTMMFWYRQQPGQSLTLIATANQGSEATYESGFVIDKFPISRPNLTFSTLTVSNMSPEDSSIYLCSVEDSRPGAFFGQGTRLTVV.

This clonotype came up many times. The CDR3 bases are TGTGCCAGCAGCGGTCGACAGGATATCGGGGCCAACGTCCTGACTTTC. Amino acid sequence: CASSGRQDIGANVLTF. The chain links TRBV3-1 to TRBJ2-6; maybe TRBD1 (6 bases). The V end was cut by 5 bases, the J end by 4 bases, with 15 bases between. The CDR3 covers 16 residues. Germline V gene lookup returns CDR1 LGHDT and CDR2 YNNKEL (reference sequence).

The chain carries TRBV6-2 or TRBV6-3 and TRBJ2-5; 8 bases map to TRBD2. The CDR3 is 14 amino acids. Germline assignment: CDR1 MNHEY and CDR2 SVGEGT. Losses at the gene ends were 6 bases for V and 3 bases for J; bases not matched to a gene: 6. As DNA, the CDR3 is TGTGCCAGCAGCGCACTAGCGGTGAAAGAGACCCAGTACTTC. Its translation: CASSALAVKETQYF.

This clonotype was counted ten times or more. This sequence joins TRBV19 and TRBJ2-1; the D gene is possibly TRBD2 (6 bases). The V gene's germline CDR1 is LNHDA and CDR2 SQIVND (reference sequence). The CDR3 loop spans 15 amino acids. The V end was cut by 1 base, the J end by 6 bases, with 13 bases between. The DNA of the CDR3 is TGTGCCAGTAGTATAGGGGACTGGAGGGGCAATGAGCAGTTCTTC. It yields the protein CASSIGDWRGNEQFF.

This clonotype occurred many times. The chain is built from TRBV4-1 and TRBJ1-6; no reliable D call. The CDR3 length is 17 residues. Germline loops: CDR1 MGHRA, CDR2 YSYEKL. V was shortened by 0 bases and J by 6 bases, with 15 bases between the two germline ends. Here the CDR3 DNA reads TGCGCCAGCAGCCAAGAGAGCCTAGGACGGGCTAATTCACCCCTCCACTTT. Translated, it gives CASSQESLGRANSPLHF.